The clone carrying this TCR beta chain was counted a few times. Antigen specificity is unknown. This record belongs to a study of radiotherapy plus CTLA-4 blockade in lung cancer. Study observations and caveats: Early shifts in blood T cell clones, with interferon-beta, reportedly predicted response best.

Profiling relied on immunoSEQ multiplex PCR, and the TCRdb table lists in-frame clones only, not all of them. The sample holds 110,000 or so clones, roughly 74% seen once. Patients had chemo-refractory metastatic non-small-cell lung cancer and received focal radiation plus CTLA-4 blockade that used ipilimumab. V shed 4 bases, J shed 2 bases, and the junction held 7 bases outside the gene matches. Germline-derived CDR1 and CDR2 are SGHKS and YYEKEE (reference sequence). This CDR3 contains 15 residues. The chain recombines TRBV5-5 with TRBJ1-2; 8 nucleotides agree with TRBD1. This receptor was taken from a human donor with non-small cell lung cancer who had a partial response to radiotherapy plus ipilimumab. The sequencing here drew on peripheral blood, taken from a patient treated with radiotherapy plus ipilimumab. The CDR3 sequence is CASSPSDRGNYGYTF. For the CDR3, the DNA is TGTGCCAGCAGCCCCTCTGACAGGGGAAACTATGGCTACACCTTC. The full variable domain, completed using reference TRBV5-5 and TRBJ1-2, is DAGVTQSPTHLIKTRGQQVTLRCSPISGHKSVSWYQQVLGQGPQFIFQYYEKEERGRGNFPDRFSARQFPNYSSELNVNALLLGDSALYLCASSPSDRGNYGYTFGSGTRLTVV.